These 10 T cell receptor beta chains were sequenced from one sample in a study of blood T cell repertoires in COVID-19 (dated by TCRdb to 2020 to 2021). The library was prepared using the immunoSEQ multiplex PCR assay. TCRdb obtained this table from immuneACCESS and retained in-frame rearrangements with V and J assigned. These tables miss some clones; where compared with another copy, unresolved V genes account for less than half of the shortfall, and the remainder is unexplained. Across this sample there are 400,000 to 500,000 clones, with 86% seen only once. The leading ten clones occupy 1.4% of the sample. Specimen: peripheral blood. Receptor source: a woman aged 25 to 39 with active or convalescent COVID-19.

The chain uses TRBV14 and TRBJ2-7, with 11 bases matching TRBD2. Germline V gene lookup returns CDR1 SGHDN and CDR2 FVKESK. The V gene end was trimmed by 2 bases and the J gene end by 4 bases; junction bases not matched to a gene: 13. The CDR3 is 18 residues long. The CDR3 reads CASSQSTSGSILGYEQYF. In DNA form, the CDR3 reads TGTGCCAGCAGCCAATCCACTAGCGGGAGCATCTTGGGGTACGAGCAGTACTTC.

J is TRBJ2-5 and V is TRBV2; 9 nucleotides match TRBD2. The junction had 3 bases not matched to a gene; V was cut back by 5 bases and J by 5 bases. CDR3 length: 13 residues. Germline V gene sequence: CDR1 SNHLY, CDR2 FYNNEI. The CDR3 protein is CASSRTSEETQYF. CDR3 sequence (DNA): TGTGCCAGCAGTAGGACTAGCGAGGAGACCCAGTACTTC.

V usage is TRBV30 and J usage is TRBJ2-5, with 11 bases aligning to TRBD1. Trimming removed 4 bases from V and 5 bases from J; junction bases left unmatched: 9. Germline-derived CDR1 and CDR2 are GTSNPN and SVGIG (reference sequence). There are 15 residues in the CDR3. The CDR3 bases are TGTGCCTGGAACCCAGGACAGGGGGCGCGGGAGACCCAGTACTTC. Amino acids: CAWNPGQGARETQYF. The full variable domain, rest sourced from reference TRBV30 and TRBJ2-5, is SQTIHQWPATLVQPVGSPLSLECTVEGTSNPNLYWYRQAAGRGLQLLFYSVGIGQISSEVPQNLSASRPQDRQFILSSKKLLLSDSGFYLCAWNPGQGARETQYFGPGTRLLVL.

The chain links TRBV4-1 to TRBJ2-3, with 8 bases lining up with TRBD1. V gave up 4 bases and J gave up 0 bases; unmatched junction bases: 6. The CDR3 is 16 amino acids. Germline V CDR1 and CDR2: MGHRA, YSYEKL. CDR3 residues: CASSPPDRDSTDTQYF. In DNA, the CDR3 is TGCGCCAGCAGCCCCCCGGACAGGGATAGCACAGATACGCAGTATTTT.

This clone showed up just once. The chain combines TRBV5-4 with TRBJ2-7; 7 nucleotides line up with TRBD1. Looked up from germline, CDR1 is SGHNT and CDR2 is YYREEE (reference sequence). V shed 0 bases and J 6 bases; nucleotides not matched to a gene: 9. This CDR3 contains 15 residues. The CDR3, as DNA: TGTGCCAGCAGCTTGGTCAGACAGGGAACCGGCGAGCAGTACTTC. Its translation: CASSLVRQGTGEQYF. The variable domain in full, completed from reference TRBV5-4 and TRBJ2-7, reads ETGVTQSPTHLIKTRGQQVTLRCSSQSGHNTVSWYQQALGQGPQFIFQYYREEENGRGNFPPRFSGLQFPNYSSELNVNALELDDSALYLCASSLVRQGTGEQYFGPGTRLTVT.

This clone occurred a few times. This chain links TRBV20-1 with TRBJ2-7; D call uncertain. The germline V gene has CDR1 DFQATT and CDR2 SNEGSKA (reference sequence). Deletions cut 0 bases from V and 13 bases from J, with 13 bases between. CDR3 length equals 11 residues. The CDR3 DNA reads TGCAGTGCTAGAGAATTCGAGACACGATACTTC. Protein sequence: CSAREFETRYF.

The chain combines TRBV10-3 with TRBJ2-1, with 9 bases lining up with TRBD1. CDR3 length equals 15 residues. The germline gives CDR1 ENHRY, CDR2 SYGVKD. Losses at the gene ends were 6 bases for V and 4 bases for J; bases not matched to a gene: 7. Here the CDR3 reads CAISEQGARYNEQFF. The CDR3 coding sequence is TGTGCCATCAGCGAACAGGGGGCGCGGTACAATGAGCAGTTCTTC.

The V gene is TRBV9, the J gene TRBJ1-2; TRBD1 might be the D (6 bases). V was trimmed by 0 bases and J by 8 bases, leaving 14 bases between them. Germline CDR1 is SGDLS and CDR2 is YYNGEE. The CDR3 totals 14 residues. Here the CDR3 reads CASSVERGQKGYTF. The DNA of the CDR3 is TGTGCCAGCAGCGTAGAAAGAGGACAGAAGGGCTACACCTTC.

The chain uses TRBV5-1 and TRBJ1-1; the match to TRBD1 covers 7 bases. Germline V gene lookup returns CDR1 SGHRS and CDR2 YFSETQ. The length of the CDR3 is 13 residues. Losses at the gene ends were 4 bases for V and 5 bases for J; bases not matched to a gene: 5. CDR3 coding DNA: TGCGCCAGCAGCGAGGACAGGAATACTGAAGCTTTCTTT. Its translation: CASSEDRNTEAFF.

CDR3 in DNA: TGTGCCAGCAGCGTAGCGGCCCAGGGCTCTGGAAACACCATATATTTT. Translated: CASSVAAQGSGNTIYF. This chain joins TRBV9 and TRBJ1-3; TRBD1 is a possible D gene (5 bases). The CDR3 loop spans 16 amino acids. Per the germline V gene, CDR1 is SGDLS and CDR2 is YYNGEE. Deletions cut 0 bases from V and 0 bases from J, with 10 bases between.